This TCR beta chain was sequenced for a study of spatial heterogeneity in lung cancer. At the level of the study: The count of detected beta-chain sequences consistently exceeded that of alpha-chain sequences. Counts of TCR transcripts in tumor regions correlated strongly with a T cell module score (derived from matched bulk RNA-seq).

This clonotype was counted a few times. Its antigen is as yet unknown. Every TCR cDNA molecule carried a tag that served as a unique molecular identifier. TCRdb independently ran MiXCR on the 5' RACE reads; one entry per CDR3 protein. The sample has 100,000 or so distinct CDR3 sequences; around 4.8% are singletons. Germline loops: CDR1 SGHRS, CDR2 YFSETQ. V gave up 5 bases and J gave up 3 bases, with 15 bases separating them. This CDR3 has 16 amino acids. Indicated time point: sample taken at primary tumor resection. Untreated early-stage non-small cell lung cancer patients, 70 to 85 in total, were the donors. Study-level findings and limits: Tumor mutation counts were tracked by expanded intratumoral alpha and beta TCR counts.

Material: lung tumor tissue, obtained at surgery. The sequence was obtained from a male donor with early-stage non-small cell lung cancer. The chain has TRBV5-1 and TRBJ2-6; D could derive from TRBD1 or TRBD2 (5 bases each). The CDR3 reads CASSRQGALGANVLTF. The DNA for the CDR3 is TGCGCCAGCAGTCGGCAGGGAGCCCTTGGGGCCAACGTCCTGACTTTC.